One sample yielded the 30 T cell receptor beta chains listed below, sequenced in a study of T-cell reconstitution after alpha-beta-depleted transplantation in children (dated by TCRdb to about 2016). This specimen's treatment or condition label, per the study, means: allogeneic hematopoietic cell transplantation with graft depleted of TCRalphabeta T cells and CD19 B cells. The library was generated by PCR. The instrument given in TCRdb is Illumina HiSeq 2500. TCR libraries were prepared with molecular barcoding, using unique molecular identifiers to normalize TCRbeta repertoire quantification. TCRdb handled the public reads itself, with Q25 trimming in fastp and clone calling in MiXCR, and kept productive beta chains. Rows with one shared CDR3 protein collapse into an entry with the most common genes and DNA. This sample comprises under 850,000 distinct CDR3 sequences, over 10% of them detected only once. The ten largest clones represent roughly 0.84% of the sample.

Sample: PBMCs, taken before TCRalphabeta/CD19-depleted stem cell transplant. The receptors shown here come from a girl aged 2-9 years with congenital amegakaryocytic thrombocytopenia, due to receive a stem cell transplant.

This clonotype was observed at least ten times. V is TRBV5-1 and J is TRBJ2-5; D remains unclear. CDR3 length: 14 amino acids. The V end was cut by 0 bases, the J end by 7 bases, with 13 bases between. Germline CDR1 reads SGHRS; CDR2 reads YFSETQ. The CDR3 spells CASSLDYSPGTQYF. The CDR3 nucleotides read TGCGCCAGCAGCTTGGATTACAGTCCCGGGACCCAGTACTTC.

The table lists this clonotype with many counts. The rearrangement links TRBV20-1 to TRBJ2-1, with 12 bases matching TRBD2. The V segment lost 2 bases and the J segment 4 bases; nucleotides outside the gene matches: 3. The germline gives CDR1 DFQATT, CDR2 SNEGSKA (reference sequence). This CDR3 is built from 15 residues. The chain's CDR3 is CSARPLAGGYNEQFF. Written as DNA, the CDR3 is TGCAGTGCTAGACCACTAGCGGGAGGTTACAATGAGCAGTTCTTC.

This clonotype was found a few times. The V call is TRBV5-5, the J call TRBJ2-1, with 9 bases matching TRBD1. From germline, CDR1 is SGHKS and CDR2 YYEKEE (reference sequence). There are 15 residues in the CDR3. Trimming at V came to 5 bases and at J to 3 bases, leaving 6 bases not matched to a gene. The CDR3 DNA follows: TGTGCCAGCAGATCGGACAGGGGTAGCTACAATGAGCAGTTCTTC. It codes for CASRSDRGSYNEQFF.

At least ten counts were recorded for this clonotype. The chain employs TRBV20-1 and TRBJ2-1, with 7 bases identical to TRBD2. This CDR3 is 13 amino acids long. Germline V gene data show CDR1 as DFQATT and CDR2 as SNEGSKA (reference sequence). With V trimmed by 8 bases and J by 3 bases, 7 bases remained unmatched. CDR3 nucleotide sequence: TGCAGTACCAAAAGCGGGAACTACAATGAGCAGTTCTTC. Translated, it gives CSTKSGNYNEQFF.

This clonotype was seen a few times. This rearrangement joins TRBV5-1 to TRBJ1-1, with D tentatively TRBD1 (5 bases). Trimming removed 3 bases at V and 11 bases at J, with 20 bases between. The CDR3 extends over 14 amino acids. Germline V lookup: CDR1 SGHRS, CDR2 YFSETQ. CDR3: CASSWTTLAEGAFF. For the CDR3, the DNA is TGCGCCAGCAGCTGGACCACCTTAGCGGAGGGGGCTTTCTTT.

This chain joins TRBV14 and TRBJ1-6; 7 bases agree with TRBD1. CDR1 and CDR2 from the germline V gene are SGHDN and FVKESK. V shed 0 bases, J shed 5 bases, and the junction held 4 bases outside the gene matches. This CDR3 spans 16 amino acids. CDR3 sequence reads: CASSQDLTGDNSPLHF. Written as DNA, the CDR3 is TGTGCCAGCAGCCAAGATCTCACAGGGGATAATTCACCCCTCCACTTT.

This clonotype was found many times. This chain joins TRBV20-1 and TRBJ2-1; the D gene is possibly TRBD2 (5 bases). This CDR3 contains 12 residues. The V and J ends lost 4 bases and 5 bases respectively, with 9 bases between them. Germline lookup yields CDR1 DFQATT and CDR2 SNEGSKA (reference sequence). This CDR3 reads CSAKRMNNEQFF. In DNA form, the CDR3 reads TGCAGTGCTAAGCGGATGAACAATGAGCAGTTCTTC.

This clonotype was seen repeatedly, ten times or more. The chain carries TRBV7-9 and TRBJ2-3; a possible D gene is TRBD1 (9 bases). The V gene's germline CDR1 is SEHNR and CDR2 FQNEAQ (reference sequence). The CDR3 contains 15 residues. Trimming took off 10 bases at V and 6 bases at J, with 23 bases between the two ends. The CDR3 region has the DNA TGTGCCACTGCCGGGACAGGGACTAGGTGGGATACGCAGTATTTT. The encoded protein is CATAGTGTRWDTQYF.

The CDR3 nucleotides are TGTGCCAGCAGTCGCGCCTCTTCGGGCTCCTACAATGAGCAGTTCTTC. Encoded protein: CASSRASSGSYNEQFF. J is TRBJ2-1 and V is TRBV6-2 or TRBV6-3; no clear D gene. This CDR3 is built from 16 residues. V lost 5 bases and J lost 0, with 14 bases in between. Germline V gene sequence: CDR1 MNHEY, CDR2 SVGEGT.

Note on this clonotype: This may stem from a read error, because a much larger clone lies one nucleotide away. This chain links TRBV6-4 with TRBJ2-3; 10 nucleotides agree with TRBD2. Germline V lookup: CDR1 MRHNA, CDR2 SNTAGT. CDR3 size: 17 residues. The DNA for the CDR3 is TGTGCCAACAGTAGACAGTGGACTAGCGGTAGCACAGATACGCAGTATTTT. Its protein is CANSRQWTSGSTDTQYF.

This clonotype has only a few counts. Here the CDR3 reads CASSFIQGVLSGEQYF. In nucleotides, the CDR3 is TGTGCCAGCAGTTTTATACAGGGCGTTCTCTCTGGCGAGCAGTACTTC. The chain uses TRBV27 and TRBJ2-7; D is possibly TRBD1 (6 bases). Deletions cut 3 bases from V and 6 bases from J, with 21 bases between. The CDR3 contains 16 residues. The germline V gene has CDR1 MNHEY and CDR2 SMNVEV (reference sequence).

The V and J genes are TRBV5-1 and TRBJ1-2; 10 nucleotides line up with TRBD1. The V and J ends lost 7 bases and 3 bases, in that order; junction bases with no gene match: 6. CDR1 is SGHRS and CDR2 is YFSETQ in the germline V gene. CDR3 length: 14 residues. CDR3 residues: CASGTGQGDYGYTF. CDR3 coding DNA: TGCGCCAGCGGAACCGGACAGGGGGACTATGGCTACACCTTC.

V is TRBV5-1 and J is TRBJ2-7, with 13 bases that match TRBD2. Germline V gene data show CDR1 as SGHRS and CDR2 as YFSETQ. With 4 bases clipped from V and 2 bases from J, the junction kept 6 bases outside the gene matches. The CDR3 totals 16 residues. The DNA of the CDR3 is TGCGCCAGCAGCACCGGGACTAGCGGGACAGCCTACGAGCAGTACTTC. Its translation is CASSTGTSGTAYEQYF.

This clonotype was counted many times. This chain's CDR3 is CASSLAGGEAFF. CDR3 bases: TGCGCCAGCAGCTTGGCGGGCGGTGAAGCTTTCTTT. The chain carries TRBV5-1 and TRBJ1-1, with D hard to call. The V and J ends lost 0 bases and 7 bases respectively, with 7 bases between them. In germline, CDR1 is SGHRS, CDR2 YFSETQ. The CDR3 length is 12 residues.

This clonotype was observed at least ten times. This chain joins TRBV7-2 and TRBJ2-7, with no clear D. This CDR3 has 13 amino acids. Trimming removed 2 bases from V and 3 bases from J, with 8 bases in between. In germline, CDR1 is SGHTA, CDR2 FQGNSA. This CDR3 is CASSLLYGYEQYF. The CDR3 bases are TGTGCCAGCAGCTTACTGTATGGCTACGAGCAGTACTTC.

J is TRBJ1-5 and V is TRBV7-2, with 7 bases matching TRBD1. V lost 4 bases and J lost 6; bases outside the gene matches: 6. The CDR3 has 14 amino acids. Germline V gene lookup returns CDR1 SGHTA and CDR2 FQGNSA. Written as DNA, the CDR3 is TGTGCCAGCAGCTCTAGGACAGGCAGTCAGCCCCAGCATTTT. It codes for CASSSRTGSQPQHF.

The chain has TRBV7-2 and TRBJ2-1; perhaps TRBD2 as D (6 bases). V was shortened by 5 bases and J by 7 bases, with 18 bases between the two germline ends. The CDR3 is 15 residues long. Germline CDR1 is SGHTA and CDR2 is FQGNSA. CDR3 bases: TGTGCCAGCAGCCTGGATCTAGCGTCAGAGAATGAGCAGTTCTTC. Amino acids: CASSLDLASENEQFF.

This clonotype showed up just a few times. This rearrangement joins TRBV28 to TRBJ2-6; D not resolved. The V gene's germline CDR1 is MDHEN and CDR2 SYDVKM. V shed 6 bases and J shed 0 bases, with 27 bases lying between them. The CDR3 covers 21 residues. CDR3 sequence (DNA): TGTGCCAGCAGCCTCACTTTCCCGCTCAGGCCCAACAACTCTGGGGCCAACGTCCTGACTTTC. Its translation is CASSLTFPLRPNNSGANVLTF.

The rearrangement uses TRBV21-1 and TRBJ2-7; the table's TRBD1 call for D was not verified on the DNA. TRBV21-1 is reported as a pseudogene. The CDR3 contains 12 residues. CDR3 sequence (DNA): TGTGCCAGCAGGAGGACAGGGGACGAGCAGTACTTC. Translation: CASRRTGDEQYF.

This clonotype was counted a few times. The chain combines TRBV5-1 with TRBJ2-3, with D possibly TRBD2 on 7 matching bases. Germline loops: CDR1 SGHRS, CDR2 YFSETQ. V was pared by 1 base and J by 5 bases, with 17 bases between. The CDR3 contains 16 residues. Written as DNA, the CDR3 is TGCGCCAGCAGCTTGATGGGGGGGCACACACAAGATACGCAGTATTTT. Protein product: CASSLMGGHTQDTQYF.

Ten or more counts support this clonotype. This sequence joins TRBV20-1 and TRBJ2-5; D may be TRBD1 or TRBD2 (5 bases each). V lost 6 bases, J lost 5 bases, and 13 bases lay in between. This CDR3 is 12 amino acids long. Looked up from germline, CDR1 is DFQATT and CDR2 is SNEGSKA (reference sequence). The CDR3 nucleotides are TGCAGTGCCCGAGGGGTATATGAGACCCAGTACTTC. Translating it yields CSARGVYETQYF.

This clonotype was found many times. The CDR3 region is CAISVRTGMTGNTEAFF. The CDR3 bases are TGTGCCATCAGTGTGAGGACAGGGATGACGGGGAACACTGAAGCTTTCTTT. The genes are TRBV10-3 and TRBJ1-1, with TRBD1 matching over 8 bases. V was pared by 4 bases and J by 1 base, with 11 bases of the junction left unmatched. Germline V gene lookup returns CDR1 ENHRY and CDR2 SYGVKD. The CDR3 length is 17 residues.

There are many counts of this clonotype. The V call is TRBV7-7, the J call TRBJ2-1; D is perhaps TRBD2 (5 bases). V was cut by 3 bases and J by 3 bases, with 9 bases left in between. The CDR3 extends over 14 amino acids. Germline V gene lookup returns CDR1 SSHAT and CDR2 FNYEAQ (reference sequence). The CDR3 protein is CASSLSGHYNEQFF. In DNA, the CDR3 is TGTGCCAGCAGCTTGAGCGGCCACTACAATGAGCAGTTCTTC.

A few counts support this clonotype. V usage is TRBV29-1 and J usage is TRBJ1-5; 10 nucleotides line up with TRBD1. This CDR3 comprises 14 residues. Trimming removed 4 bases from V and 7 bases from J; junction bases left unmatched: 7. Germline CDR1 reads SQVTM; CDR2 reads ANQGSEA. CDR3 sequence reads: CSVGPSGQGQPQHF. CDR3 DNA: TGCAGCGTTGGCCCGTCGGGACAGGGGCAGCCCCAGCATTTT.

This clonotype was counted many times. The chain carries TRBV27 and TRBJ1-1; possibly TRBD1 for D (5 bases). CDR1 MNHEY and CDR2 SMNVEV come from the germline V gene (reference sequence). This CDR3 is 13 amino acids long. V lost 8 bases and J 5 bases, leaving 15 bases between the germline ends. The chain's CDR3 is CASGATRTTEAFF. The CDR3 nucleotides are TGTGCCAGCGGGGCCACAAGGACTACTGAAGCTTTCTTT.

This clonotype was observed at least ten times. V gene TRBV6-1 combines with J gene TRBJ1-2; no definite D call. The V end lost 8 bases, the J end lost 2 bases, and 12 bases lay between the germline ends. This CDR3 is built from 13 residues. Germline assignment: CDR1 MNHNS and CDR2 SASEGT. The CDR3 coding sequence is TGTGCCAGCGGATGGGTCGGCAACTATGGCTACACCTTC. Its protein product is CASGWVGNYGYTF.

The chain combines TRBV20-1 with TRBJ2-7; D is possibly TRBD2 (6 bases). The CDR3 is 14 residues long. Germline CDR1 reads DFQATT; CDR2 reads SNEGSKA (reference sequence). Deletions cut 2 bases from V and 1 base from J, with 12 bases between. The CDR3 region has the DNA TGCAGTGCTAGACGGGACTTCATATCCTACGAGCAGTACTTC. This encodes CSARRDFISYEQYF.

The chain uses TRBV20-1 and TRBJ1-5; TRBD1 agrees at 7 bases. The V gene end was trimmed by 0 bases and the J gene end by 5 bases; junction bases not matched to a gene: 7. Looked up from germline, CDR1 is DFQATT and CDR2 is SNEGSKA (reference sequence). The CDR3 sequence is 15 residues long. For the CDR3, the DNA is TGCAGTGCTAGAGATCGAAGGAGGGGGCATCAGCCCCAGCATTTT. Translating it yields CSARDRRRGHQPQHF.

At least ten counts were recorded for this clonotype. CDR3 residues: CASSGSLAGVGNEQFF. In DNA, the CDR3 is TGTGCCAGCAGCGGTTCACTAGCGGGAGTGGGCAATGAGCAGTTCTTC. The genes are TRBV7-9 and TRBJ2-1; TRBD2 matches at 11 bases. With 5 bases clipped from V and 6 bases from J, the junction kept 9 bases outside the gene matches. The germline V gene has CDR1 SEHNR and CDR2 FQNEAQ (reference sequence). The CDR3 consists of 16 residues.

The gene calls are TRBV20-1 and TRBJ1-1, with D unresolved. Germline V gene lookup returns CDR1 DFQATT and CDR2 SNEGSKA (reference sequence). There are 13 residues in the CDR3. V was shortened by 3 bases and J by 4 bases, with 12 bases between the two germline ends. The CDR3 here is CSARGSVGTEAFF. As DNA, the CDR3 is TGCAGTGCTAGGGGAAGTGTCGGCACTGAAGCTTTCTTT.